The 2 T cell receptor beta chains presented below share a single source sample, sequenced in a study of T cell responses to AZD1222 COVID-19 vaccine. Some clones are missing from TCRdb's copy, which holds only in-frame ones; the method was immunoSEQ multiplex PCR. The sample includes 80,000 to 95,000 clones, roughly 86% seen only once; the top ten take less than 8.5%. Here the sequenced sample was peripheral blood, taken 28 days after the second AZD1222 dose. Receptor source: an adult who received the AZD1222 COVID-19 vaccine.

The count of this clone is one. The rearrangement uses TRBV29-1 and TRBJ2-1; 10 nucleotides agree with TRBD2. Germline CDR1 is SQVTM and CDR2 is ANQGSEA. CDR3 length: 12 amino acids. After removal of 7 bases from V and 4 bases from J, the junction contained 1 base not matched to a gene. CDR3 DNA sequence: TGCAGCGCTAGCGGGGGATACAATGAGCAGTTCTTC. This translates into CSASGGYNEQFF.

V and J are TRBV5-4 and TRBJ2-7, with 7 bases identical to TRBD2. The CDR3 consists of 16 residues. The germline CDR1 and CDR2 sequences are SGHNT and YYREEE (reference sequence). With 4 bases clipped from V and 1 base from J, the junction kept 11 bases outside the gene matches. The CDR3 reads CASSPSLSGGSYEQYF. The DNA for the CDR3 is TGTGCCAGCAGCCCATCGCTGTCGGGAGGTTCCTACGAGCAGTACTTC.